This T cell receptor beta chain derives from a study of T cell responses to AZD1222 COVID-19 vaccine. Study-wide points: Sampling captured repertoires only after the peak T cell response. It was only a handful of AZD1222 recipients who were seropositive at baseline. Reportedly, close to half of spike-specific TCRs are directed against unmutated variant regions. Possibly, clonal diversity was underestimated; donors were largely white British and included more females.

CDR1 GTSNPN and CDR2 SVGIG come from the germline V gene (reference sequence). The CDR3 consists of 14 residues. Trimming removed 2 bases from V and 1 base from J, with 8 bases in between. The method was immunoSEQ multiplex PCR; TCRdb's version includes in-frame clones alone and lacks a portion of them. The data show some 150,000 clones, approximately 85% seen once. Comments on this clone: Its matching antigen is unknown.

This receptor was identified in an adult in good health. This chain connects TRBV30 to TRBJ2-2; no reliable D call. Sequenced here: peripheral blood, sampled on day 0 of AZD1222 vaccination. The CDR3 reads CAWSHNRNTGELFF. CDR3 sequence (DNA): TGTGCCTGGAGTCACAACCGGAACACCGGGGAGCTGTTTTTT.